Below, 25 T cell receptor beta chains from the same sample are listed, as sequenced in a study of shared T cell receptors in the human thymus. Libraries were prepared by immunoSEQ multiplex PCR; TCRdb keeps only in-frame clonotypes and omits some of them. Among about 540,000 clones, 70% to 80% were seen once, and the ten largest hold more than 0.01%. These data were also filed under a second study, of human thymus T cells.

The sample comprised thymocytes. All receptors derive from a boy in the first two years of life with a congenital heart defect.

The table lists this clone with a few counts. The chain is built from TRBV10-3 and TRBJ1-2; 9 positions match TRBD1. Germline assignment: CDR1 ENHRY and CDR2 SYGVKD. The CDR3 loop spans 15 amino acids. With 1 base clipped from V and 6 bases from J, the junction kept 6 bases outside the gene matches. The CDR3 spells CAISEWGQGVDGYTF. In DNA, the CDR3 is TGTGCCATCAGTGAGTGGGGACAGGGTGTCGATGGCTACACCTTC.

The V and J genes are TRBV9 and TRBJ2-1; TRBD2 matches 11 bases. J was trimmed by 4 bases and V by 0 bases; bases with no gene match: 6. Germline V gene lookup returns CDR1 SGDLS and CDR2 YYNGEE. The CDR3 spans 17 residues. The CDR3 loop is CASSVGVAGGGYNEQFF. The DNA of the CDR3 is TGTGCCAGCAGCGTAGGGGTAGCGGGAGGGGGATACAATGAGCAGTTCTTC.

The rearrangement joins TRBV10-3 to TRBJ2-7; 8 nucleotides match TRBD2. The CDR3 extends over 17 amino acids. Germline V gene lookup returns CDR1 ENHRY and CDR2 SYGVKD. V lost 0 bases and J lost 0; bases outside the gene matches: 7. DNA of the CDR3: TGTGCCATCAGTGAGTCAAAGCCGAGCGGGGGCTCCTACGAGCAGTACTTC. Translating it yields CAISESKPSGGSYEQYF.

Remarks on this clone: The sample carries other DNA sequences with the same CDR3. The rearrangement links TRBV27 to TRBJ1-5; no clear D. The germline gives CDR1 MNHEY, CDR2 SMNVEV (reference sequence). Trimming took 3 bases from V and 1 from J, leaving 10 bases between them. CDR3 size: 15 residues. The CDR3 bases are TGTGCCAGCAGTTTCAGCGTTCTAAGCAATCAGCCCCAGCATTTT. Amino acids: CASSFSVLSNQPQHF.

This clone is a singleton in its sample. The same CDR3 is also encoded by other DNA sequences in this sample. The chain links TRBV9 to TRBJ2-7; 15 positions agree with TRBD2. The CDR3 is 15 amino acids. J lost 4 bases, V lost 2 bases, and 1 base had no gene match. Germline V gene lookup returns CDR1 SGDLS and CDR2 YYNGEE. The CDR3 spells CASSVGTSGRYEQYF. Written as DNA, the CDR3 is TGTGCCAGCAGCGTTGGGACTAGCGGGAGGTACGAGCAGTACTTC.

The chain carries TRBV14 and TRBJ2-7, with 11 positions matching TRBD2. The CDR3 totals 18 residues. CDR1 and CDR2 from the germline V gene are SGHDN and FVKESK. J lost 1 base, V lost 1 base, and 9 bases had no gene match. The chain's CDR3 is CASSQGPRLAGISYEQYF. Written as DNA, the CDR3 is TGTGCCAGCAGCCAAGGGCCACGACTAGCGGGAATATCCTACGAGCAGTACTTC.

This clone was detected a few times. The J gene is TRBJ1-3, the V gene TRBV7-9; unclear D gene. Trimming removed 10 bases at V and 1 base at J, with 5 bases between. Germline lookup yields CDR1 SEHNR and CDR2 FQNEAQ (reference sequence). CDR3 length: 11 amino acids. The CDR3 spells CATPSGNTIYF. CDR3 DNA sequence: TGTGCCACCCCTTCTGGAAACACCATATATTTT. The variable domain in full, with the rest retrieved from reference TRBV7-9 and TRBJ1-3, is DTGVSQNPRHKITKRGQNVTFRCDPISEHNRLYWYRQTLGQGPEFLTYFQNEAQLEKSRLLSDRFSAERPKGSFSTLEIQRTEQGDSAMYLCATPSGNTIYFGEGSWLTVV.

The V and J genes are TRBV6-1 and TRBJ2-1; 7 bases are shared with TRBD1. Losses at the gene ends were 6 bases for V and 2 bases for J; bases not matched to a gene: 7. This CDR3 has 15 amino acids. CDR1 is MNHNS and CDR2 is SASEGT in the germline V gene. DNA of the CDR3: TGTGCCAGCAGGACCGACAGGGCTCCCTACAATGAGCAGTTCTTC. Protein sequence: CASRTDRAPYNEQFF.

The chain employs TRBV28 and TRBJ2-3, with 12 bases identical to TRBD1. The CDR3 covers 21 residues. V was clipped by 4 bases and J by 1 base; unmatched bases: 18. Germline V lookup: CDR1 MDHEN, CDR2 SYDVKM. Here the CDR3 reads CASSCPGTGGSRGPRTDTQYF. For the CDR3, the DNA is TGTGCCAGCAGTTGTCCGGGGACAGGGGGCTCCAGGGGCCCCCGCACAGATACGCAGTATTTT.

The chain combines TRBV7-8 with TRBJ2-5, with TRBD1 matching over 8 bases. CDR3 length: 14 residues. The junction had 4 bases not matched to a gene; V was cut back by 6 bases and J by 1 base. Germline V CDR1 and CDR2: SGHVS, FQNEAQ. CDR3 amino acids: CASSSQGAQETQYF. CDR3 nucleotides: TGTGCCAGCAGTTCCCAGGGGGCCCAAGAGACCCAGTACTTC.

V gene TRBV30 combines with J gene TRBJ2-2; 13 bases line up with TRBD2. The CDR3 spans 16 residues. V lost 5 bases and J lost 4; bases outside the gene matches: 7. Germline V lookup: CDR1 GTSNPN, CDR2 SVGIG (reference sequence). Here the CDR3 reads CAWGTSGRAGTGELFF. CDR3 sequence (DNA): TGTGCCTGGGGTACTAGCGGGAGGGCAGGCACCGGGGAGCTGTTTTTT.

The chain has TRBV4-3 and TRBJ2-5; possibly TRBD1 for D (5 bases). Germline CDR1 and CDR2: LGHNA and YSLEER. The CDR3 consists of 16 residues. The V and J ends lost 0 bases and 2 bases respectively, with 13 bases between them. The CDR3 DNA reads TGCGCCAGCAGCCAAGAGGTACAGGAGAGTCAAGAGACCCAGTACTTC. Translating gives CASSQEVQESQETQYF.

The rearrangement uses TRBV13 and TRBJ2-1; TRBD2 is a possible D gene (6 bases). V dropped 5 bases and J dropped 8 bases, with 25 bases sitting between them. The CDR3 spans 17 residues. Germline lookup yields CDR1 PRHDT and CDR2 FYEKMQ (reference sequence). The CDR3 nucleotides are TGTGCCAGCAGCCCCCCGCGGGATAGCGGTCCGTACGATGAGCAGTTCTTC. Translating it yields CASSPPRDSGPYDEQFF.

V usage is TRBV7-2 and J usage is TRBJ1-2; possible D gene TRBD1, 5 bases. The ends were cut back, 2 bases at V and 7 bases at J, with 17 bases in the middle. This CDR3 contains 15 residues. The V gene's germline CDR1 is SGHTA and CDR2 FQGNSA. Here the CDR3 DNA reads TGTGCCAGCAGCTTAAGACAGACAAGGACGGGTGGCTACACCTTC. This gives the protein CASSLRQTRTGGYTF.

V usage is TRBV9 and J usage is TRBJ1-1; 8 bases fit TRBD1. V lost 3 bases, J lost 4 bases, and 20 bases stayed unmatched. CDR1 is SGDLS and CDR2 is YYNGEE in the germline V gene. The CDR3 is 19 amino acids. The CDR3 nucleotides read TGTGCCAGCAGCGGGGGGACAGGCCCGTCGTTGGAGTGTGTCACTGAAGCTTTCTTT. Its protein is CASSGGTGPSLECVTEAFF.

This clone is a singleton in its sample. The chain recombines TRBV6-6 with TRBJ2-3, with TRBD1 matching over 7 bases. The germline V gene has CDR1 MNHNY and CDR2 SVGAGI (reference sequence). V shed 5 bases, J shed 5 bases, and the junction held 4 bases outside the gene matches. The CDR3 is 13 residues long. Here the CDR3 reads CASSDRDGDTQYF. The DNA for the CDR3 is TGTGCCAGCAGTGACAGGGACGGAGATACGCAGTATTTT.

The chain combines TRBV11-2 with TRBJ1-2; D gene ambiguous. Trimming stripped 5 bases from V and 8 bases from J, with 12 bases between. In germline, CDR1 is SGHAT, CDR2 FQNNGV. The CDR3 runs 12 residues. The CDR3 DNA is TGTGCCAGCAGCCACCACAGTATGGGCTACACCTTC. Encoded protein: CASSHHSMGYTF.

This clone showed up just once. V usage is TRBV10-3 and J usage is TRBJ1-1, with D perhaps TRBD1 (5 bases). Germline CDR1 and CDR2: ENHRY and SYGVKD. The CDR3 is made up of 11 amino acids. The ends were cut back, 10 bases at V and 10 bases at J, with 16 bases in the middle. The CDR3 DNA sequence: TGTGCCACCAGGCGGGGGGACGGAGCTTTCTTT. Its protein product is CATRRGDGAFF.

V is TRBV15 and J is TRBJ2-6; 11 bases map to TRBD2. In germline, CDR1 is LNHNV, CDR2 YYDKDF (reference sequence). J was trimmed by 1 base and V by 2 bases; bases with no gene match: 19. The CDR3 runs 23 residues. CDR3: CATSRSYGTQLAGVWSGANVLTF. The CDR3 region has the DNA TGTGCCACCAGCAGAAGCTACGGGACACAACTAGCGGGAGTCTGGTCTGGGGCCAACGTCCTGACTTTC.

The chain couples TRBV6-6 to TRBJ2-1; the match to TRBD1 covers 9 bases. Germline trimming cut 10 bases from V and 6 bases from J; bases unmatched to any gene: 10. Germline V gene lookup returns CDR1 MNHNY and CDR2 SVGAGI (reference sequence). The CDR3 spans 14 residues. CDR3 coding DNA: TGTGCCACCCTAACCGGGACAGGGAGCAATGAGCAGTTCTTC. Protein product: CATLTGTGSNEQFF.

This clone showed up just a few times. This chain joins TRBV5-6 and TRBJ1-5, with D maybe TRBD1 (6 bases). The CDR3 has 14 amino acids. Germline V gives CDR1 SGHDT, CDR2 YYEEEE. Trimming took off 3 bases at V and 7 bases at J, with 14 bases between the two ends. For the CDR3, the DNA is TGTGCCAGCAGCTCGCAAACACAGGGCCAGCCCCAGCATTTT. This gives the protein CASSSQTQGQPQHF.

This clone was found a few times. The chain carries TRBV28 and TRBJ2-7; TRBD2 agrees at 8 bases. This CDR3 comprises 19 residues. V shed 0 bases, J shed 2 bases, and the junction held 15 bases outside the gene matches. The germline V gene has CDR1 MDHEN and CDR2 SYDVKM. CDR3 DNA: TGTGCCAGCAGTTTATGTTCCGGTGAGCGGGAGAAGGGTCCCTACGAGCAGTACTTC. This sequence encodes CASSLCSGEREKGPYEQYF.

V and J are TRBV9 and TRBJ1-4; D is perhaps TRBD1 (6 bases). This CDR3 has 16 residues. The germline V gene encodes CDR1 SGDLS and CDR2 YYNGEE. V lost 0 bases and J lost 4, with 13 bases in between. CDR3 protein: CASSVDTGRNNEKLFF. CDR3 in DNA: TGTGCCAGCAGCGTAGACACAGGGCGAAATAATGAAAAACTGTTTTTT.

This chain links TRBV25-1 with TRBJ2-5, with D perhaps TRBD1 (6 bases). Germline loops: CDR1 MGHDK, CDR2 SYGVNS. The CDR3 is made up of 15 amino acids. Trimming cost V 4 bases and J 5 bases, with 17 bases left between them. The CDR3 region is CASSGGPGAEETQYF. In DNA form, the CDR3 reads TGTGCCAGCAGTGGGGGTCCAGGGGCCGAGGAGACCCAGTACTTC.

The chain combines TRBV28 with TRBJ2-7, with 8 bases aligning to TRBD2. The germline V gene has CDR1 MDHEN and CDR2 SYDVKM. CDR3 length equals 16 residues. V dropped 5 bases and J dropped 0; count of bases not matched to a gene: 9. CDR3 protein: CASSPSGAGGSYEQYF. As DNA, the CDR3 is TGTGCCAGCAGTCCTTCAGGGGCGGGAGGCTCCTACGAGCAGTACTTC.